Detailed here is one T cell receptor (beta chain). Its cognate antigen is unknown. The data were obtained in a study of type 1 regulatory T cells. As for the study in general: This in vitro CD4 product, T-allo10, is enriched for Tr1 cells and alloantigen-specific.

The V and J ends lost 1 base and 8 bases respectively, with 5 bases between them. In germline, CDR1 is DFQATT, CDR2 SNEGSKA (reference sequence). CDR3 length equals 10 residues. TCRdb passed the reads through MiXCR, listing each CDR3 protein once. The sample includes about 59,000 distinct CDR3 sequences, approximately 67% of them seen just once. Study conclusions and caveats: Compared with non-Tr1 cells, Tr1 cells showed a narrower TCR repertoire.

The sequence came from a human donor in good health. Sequences were obtained from cultured non-Tr1 T cells, either the whole culture or a sorted T cell fraction (not recorded which). The V call is TRBV20-1, the J call TRBJ1-2; D is ambiguous. CDR3 protein: CSARGNGYTF. The CDR3 DNA reads as TGCAGTGCTAGAGGGAACGGCTACACCTTC.